These T cell receptor beta chains were read from a single sample in a study of T-cell reconstitution after alpha-beta-depleted transplantation in children. TCRdb passed the PCR reads through MiXCR, listing each CDR3 protein once. The sample lists roughly 400,000 distinct CDR3 sequences; 20% were seen once. Here the sequenced sample was PBMCs from the stem cell graft donor, taken from the stem cell graft. All receptors come from a human donor who donated a stem cell graft to a child with acute myeloid leukemia. The CDR3 runs from the conserved cysteine through the conserved F or W. Fields, in order: D gene, V gene, clone size, J gene, CDR3 DNA, CDR3 protein. The D gene is left open where the match is weak. Part of the rows lack a size; the others show once, few, many or a class for expanded clones.

NA	TRBV5-6	NA	TRBJ1-2	TGTGCCAGCAGCTTGGGGGCGAACTATGGCTACACCTTC	CASSLGANYGYTF
TRBD1	TRBV25-1	many	TRBJ2-1	TGTGCCAGCAGTGTGATGACAGGGGGCGCGATCGGTGAGCAGTTCTTC	CASSVMTGGAIGEQFF
NA	TRBV15	few	TRBJ2-2	TGTGCCACCAGCCAATACACGAACACCGGGGAGCTGTTTTTT	CATSQYTNTGELFF
NA	TRBV4-3	few	TRBJ2-1	TGCGCCAGCAGCCTAACGACTAGTTTCTACAATGAGCAGTTCTTC	CASSLTTSFYNEQFF
TRBD2	TRBV5-1	few	TRBJ2-7	TGCGCCAGCAGCGTAACGACTAGCGGGAGAGACGAGCAGTACTTC	CASSVTTSGRDEQYF
TRBD1	TRBV29-1	few	TRBJ2-7	TGCAGCGTTGGGACAGGGCCCCAGGAGCAGTACTTC	CSVGTGPQEQYF
NA	TRBV20-1	NA	TRBJ2-3	TGCAGTGCTAGCCCGTTAGGCCCCACACGAACTAGCACAGATACGCAGTATTTT	CSASPLGPTRTSTDTQYF
NA	TRBV29-1	many	TRBJ2-7	TGCAGCGTTGGGGGCAGGGCCTCCTACGAGCAGTACTTC	CSVGGRASYEQYF
NA	TRBV18	NA	TRBJ2-3	TGTGCCAGCTCACTCTCGAGCGGGCGGAAAGATACGCAGTATTTT	CASSLSSGRKDTQYF
NA	TRBV12-3/TRBV12-4	NA	TRBJ2-1	TGTGCCAGCAGAGGGGGGGCGGGCTACAATGAGCAGTTCTTC	CASRGGAGYNEQFF
TRBD1	TRBV18	NA	TRBJ2-7	TGTGCCAGCTCACAGACGGACAGGGCGGGCGAGCAGTACTTC	CASSQTDRAGEQYF
NA	TRBV28	NA	TRBJ2-3	TGTGCCAGCAGTTTAACGGGGGTGGCGGATACGCAGTATTTT	CASSLTGVADTQYF
NA	TRBV25-1	few	TRBJ2-7	TGTGCCAGCAGTGAAGGGGGGTACTACGAGCAGTACTTC	CASSEGGYYEQYF
TRBD2	TRBV28	few	TRBJ2-3	TGTGCCAGCCTGACTAGCGGGAGAAATACGCAGTATTTT	CASLTSGRNTQYF
TRBD1	TRBV5-1	NA	TRBJ2-7	TGCGCCAGCAGCTTACCGGGACAGGGACAGATCGAGCAGTACTTC	CASSLPGQGQIEQYF
NA	TRBV3-1	once	TRBJ2-1	TGTGCCAGCAGCCATCTCTACAATGAGCAGTTCTTC	CASSHLYNEQFF
NA	TRBV6-1	NA	TRBJ2-5	TGTGCCAGCGGGGAGGACCGTCGGGAGACCCAGTACTTC	CASGEDRRETQYF
TRBD2	TRBV5-1	NA	TRBJ2-3	TGCGCCAGCAGCTCCGCCGGGACTACACGCACAGATACGCAGTATTTT	CASSSAGTTRTDTQYF
TRBD2	TRBV19	NA	TRBJ2-2	TGTGCCAGTAGTCCGGGACTAGCGGGAGTGGAGCTGTTTTTT	CASSPGLAGVELFF
NA	TRBV6-5	NA	TRBJ2-7	TGTGCCAGCAGTTGGGGCTCTATCGCCTACGAGCAGTACTTC	CASSWGSIAYEQYF
TRBD2	TRBV20-1	many	TRBJ2-1	TGCAGTGCCACGGATCTAGCGGGCGCATACAATGAGCAGTTCTTC	CSATDLAGAYNEQFF
NA	TRBV15	NA	TRBJ2-5	TGTGCCACCAGCAGAAACAGTAACCAAGAGACCCAGTACTTC	CATSRNSNQETQYF
NA	TRBV18	NA	TRBJ2-7	TGTGCCAGCTCACCACGGGGCCCGGGGGACTACGAGCAGTACTTC	CASSPRGPGDYEQYF
TRBD1	TRBV30	few	TRBJ2-3	TGTGCCTGGAGCCCGGGACAGAGGACAGATACGCAGTATTTT	CAWSPGQRTDTQYF
TRBD2	TRBV4-1	NA	TRBJ2-3	TGCGCCAGCAGCCAAGAGTCGCGGGAGATTGATACGCAGTATTTT	CASSQESREIDTQYF
NA	TRBV29-1	NA	TRBJ1-1	TGCAGCGTCGGGCGGAGAGCAGAAACTGAAGCTTTCTTT	CSVGRRAETEAFF
TRBD1	TRBV20-1	NA	TRBJ2-7	TGCAGTGCCGGGGGAAAAGGACAGGGCTCCTACGAGCAGTACTTC	CSAGGKGQGSYEQYF
NA	TRBV27	few	TRBJ2-3	TGTGCCAGCAGTTTACTAGGGGTTCTGAAGGGCACAGATACGCAGTATTTT	CASSLLGVLKGTDTQYF
TRBD2	TRBV20-1	many	TRBJ2-1	TGCAGTGCTAGCAAGCGGGAGGCTTACAATGAGCAGTTCTTC	CSASKREAYNEQFF
NA	TRBV24-1	NA	TRBJ2-2	TGTGCCACCACCGGGCTGACCGGGGAGCTGTTTTTT	CATTGLTGELFF
NA	TRBV12-3/TRBV12-4	NA	TRBJ2-3	TGTGCCAGCAGTTTAAATAAGGGGGATACGCAGTATTTT	CASSLNKGDTQYF
NA	TRBV15	NA	TRBJ2-1	TGTGCCACCAGCCCGGACCCCATGCCAATCACTGAGCAGTTCTTC	CATSPDPMPITEQFF
TRBD1	TRBV27	few	TRBJ1-5	TGTGCCAGCAGTTTACAGGGGGTTAATCAGCCCCAGCATTTT	CASSLQGVNQPQHF
TRBD1	TRBV19	many	TRBJ2-1	TGTGCCAGTAGTACTGGGGACAGCGGTTTTGAGCAGTTCTTC	CASSTGDSGFEQFF
NA	TRBV6-2/TRBV6-3	NA	TRBJ2-1	TGTGCCAGCAGTTACCGCCGGGACAGCCCCCCGGAGGGCTCCTACAATGAGCAGTTCTTC	CASSYRRDSPPEGSYNEQFF
TRBD1	TRBV6-1	few	TRBJ2-7	TGTGCCAGCAGTCGAGACGGGACAGCATACGAGCAGTACTTC	CASSRDGTAYEQYF
NA	TRBV7-9	NA	TRBJ1-3	TGTGCCAGCAGCTTCGTCATGTCCGGAAACACCATATATTTT	CASSFVMSGNTIYF
NA	TRBV6-5	NA	TRBJ2-3	TGTGCCAGCAGTTACTCTTCTGCGGGGCGCACAGATACGCAGTATTTT	CASSYSSAGRTDTQYF
NA	TRBV28	NA	TRBJ1-6	TGTGCCAGCAGTTTTCGGGGGGCACTTGGTTCACCCCTCCACTTT	CASSFRGALGSPLHF
TRBD2	TRBV6-5	many	TRBJ2-1	TGTGCCAGCAGTTCCGTCGCTAGCGGTTACAATGAGCAGTTCTTC	CASSSVASGYNEQFF